Following are 30 T cell receptor beta chains from one sample sequenced in a study of T cell responses to AZD1222 COVID-19 vaccine. TCRdb keeps only in-frame clones here, not all; method: immunoSEQ multiplex PCR. The sample contains some 50,000 clones, around 85% of which appear only once. The sequencing here drew on peripheral blood, taken on day 0 of AZD1222 vaccination. The receptors derive from an adult in good health.

The chain joins TRBV6-5 to TRBJ2-6; D might be TRBD2 (5 bases). Trimming took 4 bases from V and 12 from J, leaving 16 bases between them. CDR3 length equals 14 residues. The V gene's germline CDR1 is MNHEY and CDR2 SVGAGI. The CDR3 DNA sequence: TGTGCCAGCAGTTTAAGGGAGAAAGCTTCCGTCCTGACTTTC. It specifies CASSLREKASVLTF.

This rearrangement joins TRBV30 to TRBJ1-3; D perhaps matches TRBD1 (6 bases). The V gene's germline CDR1 is GTSNPN and CDR2 SVGIG (reference sequence). The CDR3 is 15 residues long. With 5 bases removed from V and 1 base from J, the gap between germline ends came to 15 bases. CDR3: CAWARLGASGNTIYF. The CDR3, as DNA: TGTGCCTGGGCGAGACTGGGGGCTTCTGGAAACACCATATATTTT.

This clone was detected once. This chain links TRBV30 with TRBJ2-2, with D possibly TRBD1 on 6 matching bases. Trimming took 4 bases from V and 4 from J, leaving 13 bases between them. Germline assignment: CDR1 GTSNPN and CDR2 SVGIG (reference sequence). The CDR3 has 14 residues. The CDR3 sequence is CAWISQGTTGELFF. DNA of the CDR3: TGTGCCTGGATCTCGCAGGGGACCACCGGGGAGCTGTTTTTT.

The genes are TRBV5-1 and TRBJ1-3; 10 positions match TRBD1. Germline V gene data show CDR1 as SGHRS and CDR2 as YFSETQ. The J segment lost 2 bases and the V segment lost 2 bases, leaving 1 base of the junction unmatched. The CDR3 extends over 15 amino acids. CDR3 bases: TGCGCCAGCAGCTTCGGGACAGGGGCTGGAAACACCATATATTTT. Encoded protein: CASSFGTGAGNTIYF. Drawing the rest from reference TRBV5-1 and TRBJ1-3, the complete variable domain is KAGVTQTPRYLIKTRGQQVTLSCSPISGHRSVSWYQQTPGQGLQFLFEYFSETQRNKGNFPGRFSGRQFSNSRSEMNVSTLELGDSALYLCASSFGTGAGNTIYFGEGSWLTVV.

The chain joins TRBV6-5 to TRBJ1-1; D gene uncertain. Germline V gives CDR1 MNHEY, CDR2 SVGAGI. CDR3 length: 13 residues. V was shortened by 4 bases and J by 0 bases, with 6 bases between the two germline ends. The CDR3 DNA is TGTGCCAGCAGTTCCACTATGAACACTGAAGCTTTCTTT. It yields the protein CASSSTMNTEAFF.

The gene calls are TRBV10-2 and TRBJ1-2; the D gene is possibly TRBD1 (6 bases). V dropped 8 bases and J dropped 4 bases, with 11 bases sitting between them. The CDR3 is 12 residues long. Germline V gene lookup returns CDR1 WSHSY and CDR2 SAAADI. CDR3 residues: CASGGQTYGYTF. The CDR3 nucleotides read TGCGCCAGCGGTGGACAGACCTATGGCTACACCTTC.

The chain joins TRBV30 to TRBJ1-2; unclear D gene. Per germline, CDR1 GTSNPN and CDR2 SVGIG (reference sequence). Trimming pared 0 bases from V and 7 bases from J, leaving 12 bases between. This CDR3 has 13 residues. CDR3 bases: TGTGCCTGGAGTGTACGAAGGGCAGCTGGCTACACCTTC. Its translation: CAWSVRRAAGYTF.

The chain uses TRBV9 and TRBJ2-4, with TRBD2 matching over 8 bases. In germline, CDR1 is SGDLS, CDR2 YYNGEE. The CDR3 consists of 15 residues. V dropped 3 bases and J dropped 8; count of bases not matched to a gene: 10. The CDR3 sequence: CASSALAGGTYIQYF. In nucleotides, the CDR3 is TGTGCCAGCAGCGCCCTCGCGGGGGGCACATACATTCAGTACTTC.

This chain links TRBV30 with TRBJ2-7; D is unclear. The CDR3 has 14 residues. The germline CDR1 and CDR2 sequences are GTSNPN and SVGIG (reference sequence). Trimming removed 0 bases from V and 6 bases from J, with 15 bases in between. The CDR3 loop reads CAWSVYGLVSEQYF. The CDR3 DNA is TGTGCCTGGAGTGTATATGGCCTGGTCTCCGAGCAGTACTTC.

V usage is TRBV7-2 and J usage is TRBJ2-2, with D perhaps TRBD1 (6 bases). The CDR3 length is 15 residues. V shed 5 bases and J shed 4 bases, with 14 bases lying between them. CDR1 SGHTA and CDR2 FQGNSA come from the germline V gene. CDR3 sequence: CASSPRGLRTGELFF. In DNA form, the CDR3 reads TGTGCCAGCAGCCCCAGGGGCTTGCGCACCGGGGAGCTGTTTTTT.

V gene TRBV3-1 (or the pseudogene TRBV3-2) combines with J gene TRBJ2-7; D ambiguous. Germline CDR1 reads LGHDT; CDR2 reads YNNKEL (reference sequence). Trimming shortened V by 3 bases and J by 5 bases, and 14 bases separated the two germline ends. The CDR3 consists of 14 residues. The CDR3: CASSHGVSPNEQYF. The CDR3 DNA reads TGTGCCAGCAGCCACGGAGTCTCCCCGAACGAGCAGTACTTC.

This clone was seen only a few times. The rearrangement joins TRBV4-1 to TRBJ2-3; D remains unclear. V was clipped by 4 bases and J by 1 base, with 12 bases between them. CDR1 is MGHRA and CDR2 is YSYEKL in the germline V gene. The CDR3 length is 15 residues. The DNA of the CDR3 is TGCGCCAGCAGCCCTCGCCTAGTAGGCACAGATACGCAGTATTTT. Protein: CASSPRLVGTDTQYF.

The V gene is TRBV4-1, the J gene TRBJ2-5; 8 bases are shared with TRBD2. Losses at the gene ends were 1 base for V and 2 bases for J; bases not matched to a gene: 12. The CDR3 length is 18 residues. Per germline, CDR1 MGHRA and CDR2 YSYEKL. As DNA, the CDR3 is TGCGCCAGCAGCCAAGTAGGCCGTGGAGCGGGAGATCAAGAGACCCAGTACTTC. It codes for CASSQVGRGAGDQETQYF.

This chain uses TRBV30 with TRBJ1-1, with D perhaps matching TRBD1 (5 bases). The CDR3 loop spans 13 amino acids. CDR1 is GTSNPN and CDR2 is SVGIG in the germline V gene (reference sequence). The ends were cut back, 3 bases at V and 2 bases at J, with 10 bases in the middle. The CDR3 nucleotides read TGTGCCTGGAGGGCGACAGTTAACACTGAAGCTTTCTTT. Translated: CAWRATVNTEAFF.

The V gene is TRBV5-4, the J gene TRBJ2-3; 9 bases align to TRBD2. The CDR3 is 16 residues long. Germline values: CDR1 SGHNT, CDR2 YYREEE (reference sequence). Losses at the gene ends were 3 bases for V and 1 base for J; bases not matched to a gene: 6. The CDR3 is CASSWDAGGGTDTQYF. As DNA, the CDR3 is TGTGCCAGCAGCTGGGACGCGGGAGGGGGCACAGATACGCAGTATTTT.

V and J are TRBV7-2 and TRBJ2-2; perhaps TRBD2 as D (6 bases). Germline lookup yields CDR1 SGHTA and CDR2 FQGNSA. This CDR3 region has 17 residues. V shed 4 bases and J shed 3 bases, with 18 bases lying between them. The DNA of the CDR3 is TGTGCCAGCAGCTCCAACGGTATCGGGAGTGACACCGGGGAGCTGTTTTTT. This translates into CASSSNGIGSDTGELFF.

The chain carries TRBV11-2 and TRBJ2-7; 11 bases fit TRBD2. This CDR3 spans 16 amino acids. Germline CDR1 is SGHAT and CDR2 is FQNNGV. V lost 5 bases and J lost 2; bases outside the gene matches: 8. The CDR3 sequence: CASSRFGTSGPYEQYF. Here the CDR3 DNA reads TGTGCCAGCAGCAGATTTGGGACTAGCGGTCCCTACGAGCAGTACTTC.

The gene calls are TRBV27 and TRBJ2-2; D gene unclear. The CDR3 extends over 15 amino acids. The V and J ends lost 1 base and 2 bases respectively, with 8 bases between them. Germline values: CDR1 MNHEY, CDR2 SMNVEV (reference sequence). The CDR3 reads CASSLLPVNTGELFF. The CDR3 nucleotides read TGTGCCAGCAGTTTATTGCCAGTTAACACCGGGGAGCTGTTTTTT.

CDR3 DNA: TGTGCCAGCAGCCAAGATTACCCTGATATAGGACGTAGCACCGGGGAGCTGTTTTTT. Amino acids: CASSQDYPDIGRSTGELFF. The chain uses TRBV4-2 and TRBJ2-2; the D is unclear. The CDR3 is made up of 19 amino acids. Germline lookup yields CDR1 LGHNA and CDR2 YNFKEQ. Trimming pared 0 bases from V and 4 bases from J, leaving 21 bases between.

CDR3 nucleotides: TGTGCCACCCGGAAGGAAACCACCGGGGAGCTGTTTTTT. As protein: CATRKETTGELFF. This chain links TRBV6-4 with TRBJ2-2; no clear D gene. Germline V gives CDR1 MRHNA, CDR2 SNTAGT. This CDR3 comprises 13 residues. Trimming took 10 bases from V and 4 from J, leaving 13 bases between them.

The J gene is TRBJ2-2, the V gene TRBV19; the match to TRBD1 covers 8 bases. The CDR3 length is 15 residues. With 4 bases clipped from V and 9 bases from J, the junction kept 10 bases outside the gene matches. CDR1 is LNHDA and CDR2 is SQIVND in the germline V gene (reference sequence). CDR3 nucleotide sequence: TGTGCCAGTAGTAGGACAGGGAGTTTGGAAAGGGAGCTGTTTTTT. This encodes CASSRTGSLERELFF.

This chain links TRBV20-1 with TRBJ1-1, with D hard to call. The ends were cut back, 5 bases at V and 1 base at J, with 5 bases in the middle. This CDR3 is 11 amino acids long. Germline V lookup: CDR1 DFQATT, CDR2 SNEGSKA (reference sequence). CDR3 DNA: TGCAGTGCTCCAGAGAACACTGAAGCTTTCTTT. Translation: CSAPENTEAFF.

The chain is built from TRBV7-9 and TRBJ1-3; D is ambiguous. This CDR3 region has 15 residues. In germline, CDR1 is SEHNR, CDR2 FQNEAQ (reference sequence). The V gene lost 3 bases and the J gene lost 0 bases, with 9 bases spanning the gap. This CDR3 is CASSLGDSSGNTIYF. In DNA form, the CDR3 reads TGTGCCAGCAGCTTGGGTGACTCCTCTGGAAACACCATATATTTT.

The CDR3 nucleotides read TGTGCCAGCTCACCACCGACCAGCTCTGGAAACACCATATATTTT. Translated, it gives CASSPPTSSGNTIYF. V usage is TRBV18 and J usage is TRBJ1-3; D is uncertain. Between the trimmed V and J ends, which lost 0 bases and 0 bases, there was a span of 6 bases. The CDR3 is 15 residues long. Germline CDR1 and CDR2: KGHSH and LQKENI.

This rearrangement joins TRBV11-2 to TRBJ2-5; 9 bases are shared with TRBD2. The CDR3 totals 15 residues. With 5 bases clipped from V and 3 bases from J, the junction kept 7 bases outside the gene matches. Per the germline V gene, CDR1 is SGHAT and CDR2 is FQNNGV. The CDR3 protein is CASSMILAGKETQYF. The CDR3 DNA follows: TGTGCCAGCAGCATGATACTAGCGGGCAAAGAGACCCAGTACTTC.

This chain joins TRBV4-2 and TRBJ2-2; 13 nucleotides match TRBD2. The CDR3 runs 17 residues. V lost 2 bases to trimming and J lost 6 bases; unmatched junction nucleotides: 6. The V gene's germline CDR1 is LGHNA and CDR2 YNFKEQ. The CDR3 region has the DNA TGTGCCAGCAGCCAAAAAGTGGGACTAGCGGGATCCGGGGAGCTGTTTTTT. It encodes CASSQKVGLAGSGELFF.

This rearrangement joins TRBV10-3 to TRBJ1-1, with 9 nucleotides matching TRBD1. Germline V gene lookup returns CDR1 ENHRY and CDR2 SYGVKD. V gave up 9 bases and J gave up 8 bases; unmatched junction bases: 7. CDR3 size: 12 residues. CDR3 coding DNA: TGTGCCATTGCTACAGGGGGCTCGGAAGCTTTCTTT. This codes for CAIATGGSEAFF.

V is TRBV19 and J is TRBJ1-1; TRBD1 matches at 8 bases. The germline CDR1 and CDR2 sequences are LNHDA and SQIVND (reference sequence). This CDR3 region has 16 residues. V lost 7 bases, J lost 6 bases, and 16 bases stayed unmatched. CDR3 bases: TGTGCCAGTACCGATCATGGGAACAGGGGGAAAGCTGAAGCTTTCTTT. It codes for CASTDHGNRGKAEAFF.

The rearrangement links TRBV6-5 to TRBJ2-1, with D possibly matching TRBD1 (6 bases). The CDR3 is 15 residues long. Germline loops: CDR1 MNHEY, CDR2 SVGAGI. Trimming pared 6 bases from V and 3 bases from J, leaving 15 bases between. CDR3 protein: CASSHEQGVYNEQFF. The CDR3 DNA sequence: TGTGCCAGCAGCCACGAACAGGGAGTCTACAATGAGCAGTTCTTC.

This chain uses TRBV28 with TRBJ2-5; 10 positions agree with TRBD2. CDR3 size: 17 residues. From germline, CDR1 is MDHEN and CDR2 SYDVKM. V trimming: 1 base; J trimming: 3 bases; junction bases outside the gene matches: 8. Written as DNA, the CDR3 is TGTGCCAGCAGTTTATTACGGGCTAGCGGGAGAAAAGAGACCCAGTACTTC. This sequence encodes CASSLLRASGRKETQYF.